These T cell receptor beta chains were read from a single sample in a study of low-dose radiotherapy and immunotherapy resistance in tumors. TCRdb itself ran the reads through MiXCR, one entry per CDR3 protein. Of about 100,000 distinct CDR3 sequences in the sample, 20% to 25% were seen once. Sequences were derived from PBMCs, sampled after low-dose radiotherapy plus immunotherapy. The receptor source for this set is a male donor with prostate cancer. Both conserved end residues are part of each CDR3. A D gene is named only where the DNA matches it firmly. Rows may omit the clone size; those that give it use once, few, many or a size class.

d_call: .
v_call: TRBV27
j_call: TRBJ2-7
clone_size: few
cdr3_nt: TGTGCCAGCACCAAAGCCCCGGGGCTCGAGCAGTACTTC
cdr3_aa: CASTKAPGLEQYF

d_call: TRBD1
v_call: TRBV5-1
j_call: TRBJ1-5
clone_size: many
cdr3_nt: TGTGCCAGCAGCTTGGGACAGCCGGCGGGGCAGCCCCAGCATTTT
cdr3_aa: CASSLGQPAGQPQHF

d_call: TRBD2
v_call: TRBV7-8
j_call: TRBJ2-5
clone_size: few
cdr3_nt: TGTGCCAGCAGCCGACCTAGCGGGGGGCTGGGGAAAGAGACCCAGTACTTC
cdr3_aa: CASSRPSGGLGKETQYF

d_call: .
v_call: TRBV11-2
j_call: TRBJ2-7
clone_size: many
cdr3_nt: TGTGCCAGCCGAACAGACGGGGGTGGGGGCCACGAGCAGTACTTC
cdr3_aa: CASRTDGGGGHEQYF

d_call: TRBD1
v_call: TRBV12-3/TRBV12-4
j_call: TRBJ1-4
clone_size: many
cdr3_nt: TGTGCCAGCAGTCCCGGACAGGGCAACGAAAAACTGTTTTTT
cdr3_aa: CASSPGQGNEKLFF

d_call: TRBD1
v_call: TRBV20-1
j_call: TRBJ1-5
clone_size: many
cdr3_nt: TGCAGTGCTAGAGATATTGGGACAGGCCCCGCTTCCAGGCAGCCCCAGCATTTT
cdr3_aa: CSARDIGTGPASRQPQHF

d_call: .
v_call: TRBV20-1
j_call: TRBJ2-7
clone_size: many
cdr3_nt: TGCAGTGCTAGTAGGCAGGTGGGCTCCTACGAGCAGTACTTC
cdr3_aa: CSASRQVGSYEQYF

d_call: TRBD2
v_call: TRBV12-3/TRBV12-4
j_call: TRBJ2-1
clone_size: many
cdr3_nt: TGTGCCAGCAAACTAGCGGGGGGTAATGAGCAGTTCTTC
cdr3_aa: CASKLAGGNEQFF

d_call: .
v_call: TRBV18
j_call: TRBJ2-2
clone_size: few
cdr3_nt: TGTGCCACCACGGAGGGAAGGGCGTCCACCGGGGAGCTGTTTTTT
cdr3_aa: CATTEGRASTGELFF

d_call: .
v_call: TRBV3-1
j_call: TRBJ1-2
clone_size: many
cdr3_nt: TGTGCCAGCAGCCAAGATTCGAGGGTTGGCTACACCTTC
cdr3_aa: CASSQDSRVGYTF

d_call: .
v_call: TRBV29-1
j_call: TRBJ2-1
clone_size: many
cdr3_nt: TGCAGCGCCATCAGCGATTCCTACAATGAGCAGTTCTTC
cdr3_aa: CSAISDSYNEQFF

d_call: TRBD1
v_call: TRBV19
j_call: TRBJ1-1
clone_size: .
cdr3_nt: TGTGCCAGCCAACTGAACAGGGGAACTGAAGCTTTCTTT
cdr3_aa: CASQLNRGTEAFF

d_call: .
v_call: TRBV7-9
j_call: TRBJ1-6
clone_size: many
cdr3_nt: TGTGCCAGCAGCAGGGAGAATAATTCACCCCTCCACTTT
cdr3_aa: CASSRENNSPLHF

d_call: .
v_call: TRBV19
j_call: TRBJ2-7
clone_size: few
cdr3_nt: TGTGCCAGTAGTATAGATCAGAGATACGAGCAGTACTTC
cdr3_aa: CASSIDQRYEQYF

d_call: .
v_call: TRBV5-6
j_call: TRBJ2-3
clone_size: .
cdr3_nt: .
cdr3_aa: CAFGWGTDTLYF

d_call: TRBD1
v_call: TRBV29-1
j_call: TRBJ2-3
clone_size: many
cdr3_nt: TGCAGCGTTTTCTTGCAGGGGGAAGGGTATACGCAGTATTTT
cdr3_aa: CSVFLQGEGYTQYF

d_call: .
v_call: TRBV20-1
j_call: TRBJ1-3
clone_size: many
cdr3_nt: TGCAGTGCAAGAGACAGAGAGGTCGACACCATATATTTT
cdr3_aa: CSARDREVDTIYF

d_call: TRBD1
v_call: TRBV9
j_call: TRBJ2-7
clone_size: many
cdr3_nt: TGTGCCAGCAGTTCGACAGGGGGATACGAGCAGTACTTC
cdr3_aa: CASSSTGGYEQYF

d_call: .
v_call: TRBV5-1
j_call: TRBJ1-2
clone_size: .
cdr3_nt: TGCGCCAGCAGCTTGGATTTACAGGGACGCGGCTACACCTTC
cdr3_aa: CASSLDLQGRGYTF

d_call: TRBD2
v_call: TRBV7-2
j_call: TRBJ2-3
clone_size: many
cdr3_nt: TGTGCCAGCAGCCGTGGACTAGCGTCGCAGTATTTT
cdr3_aa: CASSRGLASQYF

d_call: .
v_call: TRBV20-1
j_call: TRBJ2-2
clone_size: many
cdr3_nt: TGCAGTGCTAGGGGGCGCGGGGACACCGGGGAGCTGTTTTTT
cdr3_aa: CSARGRGDTGELFF

d_call: TRBD1
v_call: TRBV24-1
j_call: TRBJ2-5
clone_size: many
cdr3_nt: TGTGCCACCAGTGATCTCCGGACAGGGTTTGCGGAAGAGACCCAGTACTTC
cdr3_aa: CATSDLRTGFAEETQYF

d_call: TRBD2
v_call: TRBV5-1
j_call: TRBJ2-3
clone_size: .
cdr3_nt: TGCGCCAGCAGCTCCGTGGGGGGGAGCACAGATACGCAGTATTTT
cdr3_aa: CASSSVGGSTDTQYF

d_call: TRBD1
v_call: TRBV10-3
j_call: TRBJ1-1
clone_size: many
cdr3_nt: TGTGCCATCAGTGAGTCGGTGGGACAGGGATTCACTGAAGCTTTCTTT
cdr3_aa: CAISESVGQGFTEAFF

d_call: TRBD1
v_call: TRBV3-1
j_call: TRBJ1-4
clone_size: many
cdr3_nt: TGTGCCAGCAGCCACGACCAGACAGGGGACCGTGAAAAACTGTTTTTT
cdr3_aa: CASSHDQTGDREKLFF

d_call: .
v_call: TRBV12-3/TRBV12-4
j_call: TRBJ1-3
clone_size: .
cdr3_nt: TGTGCCAGCAGTTTTGGGGACACCATATATTTT
cdr3_aa: CASSFGDTIYF

d_call: TRBD1
v_call: TRBV20-1
j_call: TRBJ1-5
clone_size: many
cdr3_nt: TGCAGTGGCCGGACAGGGAATCAGCCCCAGCATTTT
cdr3_aa: CSGRTGNQPQHF

d_call: TRBD2
v_call: TRBV9
j_call: TRBJ2-5
clone_size: many
cdr3_nt: TGTGCCAGCAGCGTAGTGGCTAGCGGGCAAGAGACCCAGTACTTC
cdr3_aa: CASSVVASGQETQYF

d_call: TRBD2
v_call: TRBV7-9
j_call: TRBJ2-5
clone_size: many
cdr3_nt: TGTGCCAGCAGCGAAGGGGCGACTAGCGGGCGGTACTTC
cdr3_aa: CASSEGATSGRYF

d_call: TRBD2
v_call: TRBV18
j_call: TRBJ2-7
clone_size: .
cdr3_nt: TGTGCCAGCTCACCAGGGACCGGGACTACGGGGCAGTACTTC
cdr3_aa: CASSPGTGTTGQYF